These 24 T cell receptor beta chains originate from one sample sequenced in a study of CD8 T cells in Susac syndrome. With random hexamers, reverse transcription was performed on roughly 0.5 to 1 ug of RNA. Using its own MiXCR run on the immunoSEQ multiplex PCR reads, TCRdb lists one record per CDR3 protein. This table has under 200,000 distinct CDR3 sequences, roughly nine tenths appearing once. Sequencing was carried out using CD4+ T cells from PBMCs. The receptors stem from a human donor with Susac syndrome.

The chain combines TRBV6-2 or TRBV6-3 with TRBJ2-3, with D perhaps assigned TRBD1 or TRBD2 (5 bases each). V was cut by 4 bases and J by 0 bases, with 17 bases left in between. This CDR3 comprises 17 residues. Germline lookup yields CDR1 MNHEY and CDR2 SVGEGT. Here the CDR3 reads CASSFFIRDGSTDTQYF. In DNA, the CDR3 is TGTGCCAGCAGTTTCTTTATCCGGGACGGAAGCACAGATACGCAGTATTTT.

The V gene is TRBV7-3, the J gene TRBJ1-1; the D is unclear. With 1 base removed from V and 10 bases from J, the gap between germline ends came to 10 bases. Germline V gives CDR1 SGHTA, CDR2 FQGTGA. CDR3 size: 12 residues. CDR3 protein: CASSLNAYLAFF. The CDR3 DNA reads TGTGCCAGCAGCTTAAATGCGTACCTAGCTTTCTTT.

This chain joins TRBV6-5 and TRBJ2-7; possibly TRBD1 for D (6 bases). Germline lookup yields CDR1 MNHEY and CDR2 SVGAGI. The V end was cut by 5 bases, the J end by 3 bases, with 17 bases between. The CDR3 spans 15 residues. The CDR3 sequence: CASSTLRGIIYEQYF. CDR3 nucleotides: TGTGCCAGCAGTACCCTTAGGGGGATAATCTACGAGCAGTACTTC.

This clonotype was counted once. The V and J genes are TRBV20-1 and TRBJ2-5, with TRBD2 matching over 10 bases. The CDR3 sequence is 15 residues long. Germline CDR1 reads DFQATT; CDR2 reads SNEGSKA (reference sequence). V gave up 1 base and J gave up 4 bases; unmatched junction bases: 6. The CDR3 protein is CSARGPSGSTETQYF. The CDR3, as DNA: TGCAGTGCTAGAGGCCCTAGCGGGAGTACAGAGACCCAGTACTTC.

The V and J genes are TRBV5-1 and TRBJ1-2; D remains unclear. V was trimmed by 0 bases and J by 8 bases, leaving 23 bases between them. Germline loops: CDR1 SGHRS, CDR2 YFSETQ. The CDR3 runs to 17 residues. CDR3 residues: CASSLVPMAGAQEGYTF. The DNA of the CDR3 is TGCGCCAGCAGCTTGGTCCCAATGGCAGGCGCCCAGGAGGGCTACACCTTC.

The chain combines TRBV12-3 or TRBV12-4 with TRBJ2-5, with D perhaps being TRBD1 or TRBD2 (5 bases each). The CDR3 is 17 residues long. Trimming stripped 0 bases from V and 3 bases from J, with 17 bases between. As DNA, the CDR3 is TGTGCCAGCAGTTTAGCGCTGAGGGGCCCAGTGGAAGAGACCCAGTACTTC. Protein sequence: CASSLALRGPVEETQYF.

The chain joins TRBV7-9 to TRBJ2-3; D unclear. With 8 bases removed from V and 2 bases from J, the gap between germline ends came to 11 bases. In germline, CDR1 is SEHNR, CDR2 FQNEAQ (reference sequence). This CDR3 has 13 amino acids. CDR3 in DNA: TGTGCCAGCCGGTCGGGTACCACAGATACGCAGTATTTT. As protein: CASRSGTTDTQYF.

V is TRBV10-2 and J is TRBJ1-5; no reliable D call. The CDR3 is 13 residues long. The ends were cut back, 6 bases at V and 4 bases at J, with 10 bases in the middle. Germline V gene lookup returns CDR1 WSHSY and CDR2 SAAADI. CDR3 sequence: CASRSGANQPQHF. CDR3 nucleotide sequence: TGCGCCAGCAGGAGTGGTGCAAATCAGCCCCAGCATTTT.

CDR3 in DNA: TGTGCCACCCGGGACCGAGTCACAGATACGCAGTATTTT. Encoded protein: CATRDRVTDTQYF. This chain links TRBV10-3 with TRBJ2-3, with D perhaps TRBD1 or TRBD2 (5 bases each). CDR1 and CDR2 from the germline V gene are ENHRY and SYGVKD. This CDR3 is 13 amino acids long. Trimming removed 10 bases at V and 2 bases at J, with 13 bases between.

This clonotype has just one count. This sequence joins TRBV18 and TRBJ2-3; D remains unclear. V was pared by 1 base and J by 1 base, with 12 bases between. The V gene's germline CDR1 is KGHSH and CDR2 LQKENI. The CDR3 contains 16 residues. This chain's CDR3 is CASSPLRWWGTDTQYF. The CDR3 region has the DNA TGTGCCAGCTCACCACTCCGGTGGTGGGGCACAGATACGCAGTATTTT.

V usage is TRBV7-8 and J usage is TRBJ1-2; D uncertain. Germline CDR1 SGHVS, CDR2 FQNEAQ. The CDR3 is 15 residues long. V lost 1 base and J lost 7, with 16 bases in between. CDR3 bases: TGTGCCAGCAGCTTAGAGCGGAGGGTCTGGGCTGGCTACACCTTC. Amino acid sequence: CASSLERRVWAGYTF.

This chain connects TRBV20-1 to TRBJ2-7; 16 bases are a match to TRBD2. Germline lookup yields CDR1 DFQATT and CDR2 SNEGSKA (reference sequence). The CDR3 sequence is 17 residues long. Losses at the gene ends were 7 bases for V and 5 bases for J; bases not matched to a gene: 14. The CDR3 DNA follows: TGCAGTGTTGATACCCTGGGACTAGCGGGAGGGCCTAACGAGCAGTACTTC. Translated, it gives CSVDTLGLAGGPNEQYF.

This chain joins TRBV5-1 and TRBJ2-7, with 14 positions matching TRBD2. The CDR3 is 16 amino acids. The germline V gene encodes CDR1 SGHRS and CDR2 YFSETQ. The J segment lost 4 bases and the V segment lost 4 bases, leaving 7 bases of the junction unmatched. For the CDR3, the DNA is TGCGCCAGCAGCCAGGGACTAGCGGGGGACCGTTACGAGCAGTACTTC. It is translated as CASSQGLAGDRYEQYF.

This clonotype was counted only a few times. The chain employs TRBV12-3 or TRBV12-4 and TRBJ2-7, with 9 bases matching TRBD2. The CDR3 is 14 amino acids. Unmatched junction bases numbered 5, after V lost 6 bases and J lost 2 bases. In DNA, the CDR3 is TGTGCCAGCAGCTCAGCGGGGGGCCCCTACGAGCAGTACTTC. It codes for CASSSAGGPYEQYF.

The chain carries TRBV2 and TRBJ1-4; no firm D call. In germline, CDR1 is SNHLY, CDR2 FYNNEI. Trimming removed 7 bases from V and 8 bases from J, with 14 bases in between. The CDR3 totals 13 residues. CDR3 DNA sequence: TGTGCCAGCAAAGACATAGAGCGAGAAAAACTGTTTTTT. This gives the protein CASKDIEREKLFF.

The chain links TRBV20-1 to TRBJ2-1; D is possibly TRBD1 (5 bases). Germline lookup yields CDR1 DFQATT and CDR2 SNEGSKA (reference sequence). CDR3 length equals 16 residues. Deletions cut 3 bases from V and 4 bases from J, with 19 bases between. As DNA, the CDR3 is TGCAGTGCTAGTATCAGGGCTGGAAGATTTTACAATGAGCAGTTCTTC. Protein: CSASIRAGRFYNEQFF.

The gene calls are TRBV7-8 and TRBJ2-5; TRBD2 aligns across 12 bases. The CDR3 contains 17 residues. V lost 0 bases to trimming and J lost 1 base; unmatched junction nucleotides: 3. Germline V gene sequence: CDR1 SGHVS, CDR2 FQNEAQ. The CDR3 coding sequence is TGTGCCAGCAGCTTAGCTGGACTAGCGGGGATCCAAGAGACCCAGTACTTC. The encoded protein is CASSLAGLAGIQETQYF.

The chain carries TRBV3-1 and TRBJ1-1; perhaps TRBD1 as D (5 bases). The CDR3 length is 13 residues. V was trimmed by 4 bases and J by 8 bases, leaving 14 bases between them. Germline V CDR1 and CDR2: LGHDT, YNNKEL (reference sequence). CDR3 bases: TGTGCCAGCAGCCTTTCGGGACCTCAAGAAGCTTTCTTT. This translates into CASSLSGPQEAFF.

The chain uses TRBV6-1 and TRBJ2-7, with TRBD2 identical over 9 bases. CDR3 length: 14 amino acids. The ends lost 11 bases at V and 5 bases at J; junction bases unmatched: 13. Germline lookup yields CDR1 MNHNS and CDR2 SASEGT. The CDR3 sequence: CALRRREGLDEQYF. The DNA for the CDR3 is TGTGCCCTCCGACGGCGGGAGGGTTTGGACGAGCAGTACTTC.

V and J are TRBV6-2 or TRBV6-3 and TRBJ1-5; weak D call: TRBD1 (5 bases). CDR1 MNHEY and CDR2 SVGEGT come from the germline V gene. Trimming stripped 5 bases from V and 0 bases from J, with 8 bases between. The CDR3 sequence is 14 residues long. CDR3 protein: CASSRQFSNQPQHF. CDR3 nucleotides: TGTGCCAGCAGTCGACAGTTTAGCAATCAGCCCCAGCATTTT.

J is TRBJ1-2 and V is TRBV6-2 or TRBV6-3; D is ambiguous. The CDR3 covers 12 residues. Trimming took 4 bases from V and 5 from J, leaving 8 bases between them. The germline V gene encodes CDR1 MNHEY and CDR2 SVGEGT. The CDR3 DNA sequence: TGTGCCAGCAGTTGGACGGTTTATGGCTACACCTTC. It yields the protein CASSWTVYGYTF.

The V and J genes are TRBV7-2 and TRBJ2-5; 12 bases match TRBD2. The germline V gene has CDR1 SGHTA and CDR2 FQGNSA. The CDR3 covers 15 residues. V shed 5 bases and J 4 bases; nucleotides not matched to a gene: 5. CDR3 bases: TGTGCCAGCAGCCAGACTAGCGGGGGAGGAGAGACCCAGTACTTC. It translates to CASSQTSGGGETQYF.

The J gene is TRBJ2-7, the V gene TRBV10-2; 8 bases map to TRBD1. This CDR3 has 12 residues. Losses at the gene ends were 6 bases for V and 6 bases for J; bases not matched to a gene: 4. Germline lookup yields CDR1 WSHSY and CDR2 SAAADI. DNA of the CDR3: TGCGCCAGCAGCGACAGGGGAGGCGAGCAGTACTTC. Residues: CASSDRGGEQYF.

DNA of the CDR3: TGTGCCAGCAGCTTGGGGACAGGGGCCGGGGGCTACACCTTC. Translating gives CASSLGTGAGGYTF. The chain combines TRBV5-8 with TRBJ1-2, with TRBD1 matching 9 bases. V was clipped by 0 bases and J by 8 bases; unmatched bases: 5. Per germline, CDR1 SGHTS and CDR2 YDEGEE. The CDR3 is 14 residues long.